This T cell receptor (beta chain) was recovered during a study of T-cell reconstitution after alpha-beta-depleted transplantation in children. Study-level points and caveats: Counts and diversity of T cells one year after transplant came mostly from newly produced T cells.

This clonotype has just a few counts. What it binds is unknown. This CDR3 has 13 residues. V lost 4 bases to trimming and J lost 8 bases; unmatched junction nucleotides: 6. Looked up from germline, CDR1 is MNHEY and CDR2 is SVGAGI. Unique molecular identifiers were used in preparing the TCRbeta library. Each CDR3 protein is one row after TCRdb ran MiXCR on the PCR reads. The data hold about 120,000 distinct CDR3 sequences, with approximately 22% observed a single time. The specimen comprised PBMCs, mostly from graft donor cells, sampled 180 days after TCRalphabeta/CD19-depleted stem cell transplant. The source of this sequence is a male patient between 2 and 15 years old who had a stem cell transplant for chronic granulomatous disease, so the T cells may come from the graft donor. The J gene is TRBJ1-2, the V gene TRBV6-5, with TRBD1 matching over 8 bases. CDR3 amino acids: CASSLIGTGGYTF. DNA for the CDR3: TGTGCCAGCAGTTTAATAGGGACAGGCGGCTACACCTTC.